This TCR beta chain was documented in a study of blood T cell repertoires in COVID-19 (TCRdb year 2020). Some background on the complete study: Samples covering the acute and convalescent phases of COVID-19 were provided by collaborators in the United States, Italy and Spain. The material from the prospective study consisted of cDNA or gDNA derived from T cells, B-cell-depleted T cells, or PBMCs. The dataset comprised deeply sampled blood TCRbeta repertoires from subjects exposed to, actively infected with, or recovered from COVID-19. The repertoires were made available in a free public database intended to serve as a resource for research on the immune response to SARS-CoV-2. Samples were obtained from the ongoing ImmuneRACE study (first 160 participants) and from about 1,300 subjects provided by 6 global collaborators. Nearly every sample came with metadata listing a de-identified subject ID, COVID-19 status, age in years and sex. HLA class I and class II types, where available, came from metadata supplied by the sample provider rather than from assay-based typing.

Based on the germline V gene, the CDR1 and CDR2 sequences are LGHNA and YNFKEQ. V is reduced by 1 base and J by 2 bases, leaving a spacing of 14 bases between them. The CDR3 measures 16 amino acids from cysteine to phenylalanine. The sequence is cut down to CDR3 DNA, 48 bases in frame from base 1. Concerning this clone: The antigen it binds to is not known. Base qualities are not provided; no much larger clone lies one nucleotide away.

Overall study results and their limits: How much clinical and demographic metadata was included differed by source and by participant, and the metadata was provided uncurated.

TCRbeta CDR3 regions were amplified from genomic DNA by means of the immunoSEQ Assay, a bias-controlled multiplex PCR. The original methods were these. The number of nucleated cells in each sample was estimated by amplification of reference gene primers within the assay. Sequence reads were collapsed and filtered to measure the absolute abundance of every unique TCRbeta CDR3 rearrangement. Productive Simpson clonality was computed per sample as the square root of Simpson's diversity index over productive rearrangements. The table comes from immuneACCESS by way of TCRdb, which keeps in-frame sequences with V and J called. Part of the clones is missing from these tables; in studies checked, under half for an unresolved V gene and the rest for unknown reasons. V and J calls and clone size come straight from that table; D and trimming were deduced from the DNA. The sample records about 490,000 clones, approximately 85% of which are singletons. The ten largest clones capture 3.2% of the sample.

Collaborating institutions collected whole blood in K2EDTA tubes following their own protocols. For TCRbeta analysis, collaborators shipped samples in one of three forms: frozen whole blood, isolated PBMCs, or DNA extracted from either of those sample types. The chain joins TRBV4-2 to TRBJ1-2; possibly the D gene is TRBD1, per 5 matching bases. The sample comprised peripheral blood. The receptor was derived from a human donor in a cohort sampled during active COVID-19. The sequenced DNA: TGTGCCAGCAGCCAAGTTACAGGTTTATCAAACTATGGCTACACCTTC. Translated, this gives CASSQVTGLSNYGYTF.